The clone carrying this T cell receptor (beta chain) turned up a few times. Its antigen remains unidentified. Trimming cost V 6 bases and J 3 bases; bases outside gene matches: 5. This CDR3 region has 14 residues. Germline CDR1 is MNHEY and CDR2 is SMNVEV (reference sequence). This sample stems from a study of T-cell reconstitution after alpha-beta-depleted transplantation in children. Preparing the TCRbeta library involved the use of unique molecular identifiers. Via MiXCR, TCRdb re-called the PCR reads, giving one row per CDR3 protein. The sample holds more than 200,000 distinct CDR3 sequences, roughly 23% seen once. Notes on the study in general: In some patients, recipient T cells and intrathymic progenitors surviving conditioning explained high day-60 diversity.

Sequenced here: PBMCs, sampled before TCRalphabeta/CD19-depleted stem cell transplant. The gene calls are TRBV27 and TRBJ1-1, with 9 bases that match TRBD1. The TCR originated in a girl aged 2 to 9 with Fanconi anemia, due to receive a stem cell transplant. CDR3 nucleotide sequence: TGTGCCAGCAGGGTACAGGGGGCGCACACTGAAGCTTTCTTT. Its translation is CASRVQGAHTEAFF.